Below are 7 T cell receptor beta chains sequenced from a single sample in a study of read filtering for tumor transcriptome and immune sequencing. Molecular barcoded adaptors covering alpha/delta and beta/gamma chains were used on 400 ng RNA. TCRdb itself ran the reads through MiXCR, one entry per CDR3 protein. Of some 43,000 distinct CDR3 sequences detected, roughly an eighth appear once; the ten largest clones hold 30%. The sequenced material came from a population of CD138-negative cells sorted from bone marrow. These receptors all come from a donor at least 40 years old with multiple myeloma.

This clonotype was counted many times. V is TRBV28 and J is TRBJ2-7; D call uncertain. The CDR3 loop spans 12 amino acids. V was cut by 5 bases and J by 2 bases, with 7 bases left in between. Germline loops: CDR1 MDHEN, CDR2 SYDVKM. The CDR3 spells CASSPSPYEQYF. CDR3 nucleotide sequence: TGTGCCAGCAGTCCCTCACCCTACGAGCAGTACTTC.

This clonotype was observed many times. This chain connects TRBV14 to TRBJ2-1; D remains unclear. This CDR3 is built from 15 residues. Germline loops: CDR1 SGHDN, CDR2 FVKESK. The V gene lost 1 base and the J gene lost 1 base, with 8 bases spanning the gap. The CDR3 DNA reads TGTGCCAGCAGCCAAGTAAGGGTTTCCTACAATGAGCAGTTCTTC. This codes for CASSQVRVSYNEQFF.

This clonotype was seen once. The chain employs TRBV20-1 and TRBJ2-1; TRBD2 matches at 7 bases. Germline V CDR1 and CDR2: DFQATT, SNEGSKA (reference sequence). This CDR3 region has 14 residues. With 6 bases clipped from V and 6 bases from J, the junction kept 11 bases outside the gene matches. The chain's CDR3 is CSAHRSSGCNEQFF. The CDR3, as DNA: TGCAGTGCCCACAGGAGTAGCGGGTGCAATGAGCAGTTCTTC.

This clonotype was detected many times. The chain joins TRBV7-3 to TRBJ2-2; D unresolved. The CDR3 covers 14 residues. Germline V CDR1 and CDR2: SGHTA, FQGTGA. The V end was cut by 2 bases, the J end by 6 bases, with 10 bases between. This CDR3 reads CASSLRGVPGELFF. CDR3 bases: TGTGCCAGCAGCTTACGAGGAGTTCCCGGGGAGCTGTTTTTT.

This clonotype appeared many times. V usage is TRBV6-1 and J usage is TRBJ1-4; TRBD1 matches 8 bases. The ends lost 7 bases at V and 8 bases at J; junction bases unmatched: 12. Germline lookup yields CDR1 MNHNS and CDR2 SASEGT. The CDR3 runs to 15 residues. CDR3 bases: TGTGCCAGCACCGAAGGGACAGGTAGTGGGGAAAAACTGTTTTTT. This sequence encodes CASTEGTGSGEKLFF.

The chain uses TRBV30 and TRBJ2-7; 9 positions agree with TRBD1. CDR1 GTSNPN and CDR2 SVGIG come from the germline V gene (reference sequence). With V trimmed by 5 bases and J by 1 base, 6 bases remained unmatched. CDR3 length: 14 residues. Here the CDR3 DNA reads TGTGCCTGGTCAATTGGACAGGGGTCCTACGAGCAGTACTTC. This sequence encodes CAWSIGQGSYEQYF. Full variable domain (remainder filled in from reference TRBV30 and TRBJ2-7): SQTIHQWPATLVQPVGSPLSLECTVEGTSNPNLYWYRQAAGRGLQLLFYSVGIGQISSEVPQNLSASRPQDRQFILSSKKLLLSDSGFYLCAWSIGQGSYEQYFGPGTRLTVT.

This clonotype came up many times. This chain links TRBV4-1 with TRBJ2-1; no clear D gene. The CDR3 has 11 amino acids. The V and J ends lost 3 bases and 3 bases respectively, with 0 bases between them. Germline CDR1 MGHRA, CDR2 YSYEKL. CDR3 nucleotides: TGCGCCAGCAGCCACTACAATGAGCAGTTCTTC. It is translated as CASSHYNEQFF.